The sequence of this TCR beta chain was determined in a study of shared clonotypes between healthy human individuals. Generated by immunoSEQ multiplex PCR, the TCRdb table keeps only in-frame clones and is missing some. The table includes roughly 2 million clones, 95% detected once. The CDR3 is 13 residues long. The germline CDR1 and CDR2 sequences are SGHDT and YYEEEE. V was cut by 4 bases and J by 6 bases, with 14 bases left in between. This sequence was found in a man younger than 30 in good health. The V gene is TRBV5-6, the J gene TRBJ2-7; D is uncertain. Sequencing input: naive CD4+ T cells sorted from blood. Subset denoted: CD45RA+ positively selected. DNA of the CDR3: TGTGCCAGCAGCGGTTTTAGGGAAGGCGAGCAGTACTTC. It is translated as CASSGFREGEQYF.